Below, 29 T cell receptor beta chains from the same sample are listed, as sequenced in a study of CD8 T cells in Susac syndrome. With random hexamers, about 0.5 to 1 ug RNA was reverse transcribed. TCRdb used MiXCR to reprocess the immunoSEQ multiplex PCR reads, holding one entry per CDR3 protein. Altogether about 300,000 distinct CDR3 sequences are present, almost 85% being singletons, with the ten largest covering roughly 0.21%. Sequencing was done on a sample of CD8+ T cells from PBMCs. The source of these receptors is a human donor with multiple sclerosis.

V is TRBV28 and J is TRBJ2-3; D is uncertain. The CDR3 totals 14 residues. V shed 2 bases and J shed 2 bases, with 8 bases lying between them. Germline-derived CDR1 and CDR2 are MDHEN and SYDVKM. The CDR3 spells CASSLMGATDTQYF. CDR3 bases: TGTGCCAGCAGTTTAATGGGTGCCACAGATACGCAGTATTTT.

The chain is built from TRBV7-2 and TRBJ2-1; 9 bases fit TRBD2. The V gene's germline CDR1 is SGHTA and CDR2 FQGNSA. V was pared by 4 bases and J by 10 bases, with 8 bases of the junction left unmatched. The CDR3 loop spans 14 amino acids. For the CDR3, the DNA is TGTGCCAGCAGCTCCGAAGCGGGAGGAAGGGAGCAGTTCTTC. It codes for CASSSEAGGREQFF.

CDR3 DNA: TGTGCCACCAGTGGTACAGGGGGTAGAGCTGAAGCTTTCTTT. Translating gives CATSGTGGRAEAFF. V gene TRBV24-1 combines with J gene TRBJ1-1; 8 bases match TRBD1. Germline loops: CDR1 KGHDR, CDR2 SFDVKD. J gave up 6 bases and V 5 bases, and 7 bases lay outside the gene matches. CDR3 length: 14 amino acids.

V gene TRBV12-3 or TRBV12-4 combines with J gene TRBJ2-1; 7 bases match TRBD2. This CDR3 is 17 amino acids long. Germline trimming cut 5 bases from V and 0 bases from J; bases unmatched to any gene: 10. The CDR3 sequence: CASSPELARVSYNEQFF. In DNA form, the CDR3 reads TGTGCCAGCAGTCCGGAACTAGCGCGAGTCTCCTACAATGAGCAGTTCTTC.

This chain links TRBV20-1 with TRBJ1-2, with 8 bases identical to TRBD1. The CDR3 runs 13 residues. The trim removed 3 bases at V and 3 bases at J, leaving 3 bases unmatched. Germline V gives CDR1 DFQATT, CDR2 SNEGSKA (reference sequence). The DNA for the CDR3 is TGCAGTGCTAGGGGGACAGGACACTATGGCTACACCTTC. Its translation: CSARGTGHYGYTF.

This clonotype was seen a few times. V is TRBV28 and J is TRBJ2-7; D remains ambiguous. This CDR3 has 13 amino acids. The germline V and J ends were trimmed by 3 bases and 3 bases, with 9 bases remaining between them. In germline, CDR1 is MDHEN, CDR2 SYDVKM. CDR3 region: CASSLDRYYEQYF. CDR3 nucleotide sequence: TGTGCCAGCAGTTTGGACCGATACTACGAGCAGTACTTC.

The chain is built from TRBV30 and TRBJ1-2; tentative D call: TRBD1 (5 bases). Germline-derived CDR1 and CDR2 are GTSNPN and SVGIG (reference sequence). The V end was cut by 2 bases, the J end by 3 bases, with 10 bases between. The CDR3 runs to 13 residues. The CDR3 coding sequence is TGTGCCTGGAGTCCGGGGGGAGACTATGGCTACACCTTC. Protein sequence: CAWSPGGDYGYTF.

The V call is TRBV2, the J call TRBJ2-5; 8 bases map to TRBD1. Germline V CDR1 and CDR2: SNHLY, FYNNEI. With 1 base clipped from V and 5 bases from J, the junction kept 6 bases outside the gene matches. The CDR3 runs 15 residues. The CDR3 reads CASSEVRTGRETQYF. The CDR3 DNA sequence: TGTGCCAGCAGTGAAGTCCGGACAGGGCGCGAGACCCAGTACTTC.

This chain connects TRBV6-5 to TRBJ2-1; 8 bases line up with TRBD2. Germline CDR1 MNHEY, CDR2 SVGAGI. This CDR3 region has 16 residues. Trimming took 1 base from V and 4 from J; bases not matched to a gene: 6. For the CDR3, the DNA is TGTGCCAGCAGTTACTTGCTAGCGGGCAAATACAATGAGCAGTTCTTC. It is translated as CASSYLLAGKYNEQFF.

This clonotype was recorded only once. This sequence joins TRBV4-2 and TRBJ2-1; D is perhaps TRBD2 (6 bases). Between the trimmed V and J ends, which lost 0 bases and 4 bases, there was a span of 13 bases. The germline V gene encodes CDR1 LGHNA and CDR2 YNFKEQ. CDR3 length equals 16 residues. CDR3 protein: CASSQDEGGPYNEQFF. CDR3 bases: TGTGCCAGCAGCCAAGATGAGGGAGGTCCTTACAATGAGCAGTTCTTC.

The gene calls are TRBV7-3 and TRBJ2-6; weak D call: TRBD1 (7 bases). This CDR3 is 19 amino acids long. V was shortened by 5 bases and J by 1 base, with 21 bases between the two germline ends. Germline V gives CDR1 SGHTA, CDR2 FQGTGA. In nucleotides, the CDR3 is TGTGCCAGCAGCCACGGAGGGTCAGGGGGTCATTCTGGGGCCAACGTCCTGACTTTC. This encodes CASSHGGSGGHSGANVLTF. The entire variable domain, with the rest obtained from reference TRBV7-3 and TRBJ2-6, is as follows: GAGVSQTPSNKVTEKGKYVELRCDPISGHTALYWYRQSLGQGPEFLIYFQGTGAADDSGLPNDRFFAVRPEGSVSTLKIQRTERGDSAVYLCASSHGGSGGHSGANVLTFGAGSRLTVL.

The chain joins TRBV24-1 to TRBJ2-5; the match to TRBD1 covers 8 bases. V shed 2 bases, J shed 5 bases, and the junction held 9 bases outside the gene matches. CDR1 and CDR2 (germline): KGHDR, SFDVKD. The CDR3 is 16 amino acids. CDR3 nucleotides: TGTGCCACCAGTGATTGGACCGGGACAGGAGGGGAGACCCAGTACTTC. It translates to CATSDWTGTGGETQYF.

The genes are TRBV28 and TRBJ2-3; no firm D call. This CDR3 has 12 residues. Per the germline V gene, CDR1 is MDHEN and CDR2 is SYDVKM. Between the trimmed V and J ends, which lost 5 bases and 4 bases, there was a span of 7 bases. CDR3 residues: CASSRSADTQYF. CDR3 bases: TGTGCCAGCAGTAGGTCGGCAGATACGCAGTATTTT.

The chain carries TRBV27 and TRBJ2-2; D is undetermined. The CDR3 runs 12 residues. V was pared by 3 bases and J by 5 bases, with 4 bases between. CDR1 and CDR2 from the germline V gene are MNHEY and SMNVEV (reference sequence). The CDR3: CASSFPTGELFF. The CDR3 DNA reads TGTGCCAGCAGTTTTCCAACCGGGGAGCTGTTTTTT.

As regards this clonotype: Its ends do not fully match the called genes, so a read error is possible. V usage is TRBV6-2 or TRBV6-3 and J usage is TRBJ2-7; D might be TRBD1 (6 bases). From germline, CDR1 is MNHEY and CDR2 SVGEGT. The CDR3 extends over 13 amino acids. The CDR3 DNA follows: TGTGCCAGCAGTTATCAGGGGACCTACGAGCAGTGCTTC. Translation gives CASSYQGTYEQCF.

The chain has TRBV7-3 and TRBJ2-1; 7 nucleotides agree with TRBD2. This CDR3 contains 17 residues. J gave up 4 bases and V 2 bases, and 11 bases lay outside the gene matches. The germline V gene encodes CDR1 SGHTA and CDR2 FQGTGA. The CDR3 nucleotides are TGTGCCAGCAGCTTAGGTGTGGTAGCGGGTATGTACAATGAGCAGTTCTTC. Its protein is CASSLGVVAGMYNEQFF.

V usage is TRBV28 and J usage is TRBJ1-2, with D possibly TRBD1 on 5 matching bases. V lost 3 bases to trimming and J lost 4 bases, with 15 bases between them. Germline CDR1 reads MDHEN; CDR2 reads SYDVKM. The CDR3 runs to 15 residues. CDR3 in amino acids: CASSFMSTASYGYTF. CDR3 bases: TGTGCCAGCAGTTTTATGTCGACAGCCAGCTATGGCTACACCTTC.

This clonotype occurred a few times. This chain uses TRBV12-3 or TRBV12-4 with TRBJ2-1, with 11 bases fitting TRBD2. Germline trimming cut 5 bases from V and 4 bases from J; bases unmatched to any gene: 7. This CDR3 region has 16 residues. The CDR3 DNA sequence: TGTGCCAGCAGTCCCCGACTAGCGGGGACTTACAATGAGCAGTTCTTC. It specifies CASSPRLAGTYNEQFF.

This rearrangement joins TRBV15 to TRBJ1-2; 9 nucleotides align to TRBD1. V was pared by 3 bases and J by 5 bases, with 4 bases of the junction left unmatched. Germline CDR1 reads LNHNV; CDR2 reads YYDKDF (reference sequence). This CDR3 is built from 14 residues. CDR3 in DNA: TGTGCCACCAGCAGCTTGACAGGGGGGTATGGCTACACCTTC. Encoded protein: CATSSLTGGYGYTF.

CDR3 amino acids: CASSYGDRGNNEQFF. The DNA for the CDR3 is TGTGCCAGCAGTTATGGGGACAGGGGCAACAATGAGCAGTTCTTC. The chain uses TRBV6-2 or TRBV6-3 and TRBJ2-1; 10 positions agree with TRBD1. The junction had 4 bases not matched to a gene; V was cut back by 3 bases and J by 5 bases. The CDR3 consists of 15 residues. Germline V CDR1 and CDR2: MNHEY, SVGEGT.

The chain couples TRBV4-3 to TRBJ2-1; 7 nucleotides match TRBD2. Trimming at V came to 0 bases and at J to 7 bases, leaving 9 bases not matched to a gene. This CDR3 is 16 amino acids long. Per the germline V gene, CDR1 is LGHNA and CDR2 is YSLEER. CDR3 sequence: CASSQDPAGADNEQFF. The CDR3 bases are TGCGCCAGCAGCCAAGATCCTGCGGGAGCCGATAATGAGCAGTTCTTC.

The rearrangement uses TRBV27 and TRBJ2-4; 8 bases fit TRBD1. The CDR3 length is 13 residues. In germline, CDR1 is MNHEY, CDR2 SMNVEV (reference sequence). With V trimmed by 0 bases and J by 9 bases, 1 base remained unmatched. This chain's CDR3 is CASSLSGQGIQYF. The CDR3 region has the DNA TGTGCCAGCAGTTTATCAGGACAGGGCATTCAGTACTTC.

This chain connects TRBV24-1 to TRBJ2-1; TRBD2 matches 12 bases. Looked up from germline, CDR1 is KGHDR and CDR2 is SFDVKD. With 7 bases clipped from V and 5 bases from J, the junction kept 11 bases outside the gene matches. This CDR3 is built from 17 residues. The chain's CDR3 is CATSLPLAGGKNNEQFF. The DNA for the CDR3 is TGTGCCACCAGCCTACCCCTAGCGGGAGGGAAAAACAATGAGCAGTTCTTC.

J is TRBJ2-4 and V is TRBV27; no clear D. The CDR3 extends over 14 amino acids. The V gene's germline CDR1 is MNHEY and CDR2 SMNVEV (reference sequence). Deletions cut 2 bases from V and 9 bases from J, with 14 bases between. CDR3 in amino acids: CASSLKGLYGIQYF. CDR3 sequence (DNA): TGTGCCAGCAGTTTAAAGGGTCTATATGGCATTCAGTACTTC.

The V gene is TRBV4-1, the J gene TRBJ2-1; 8 positions agree with TRBD2. The CDR3 length is 18 residues. Germline CDR1 and CDR2: MGHRA and YSYEKL. The V and J ends lost 4 bases and 4 bases, in that order; junction bases with no gene match: 15. The CDR3 region is CASSLQSPLAGGYNEQFF. CDR3 nucleotides: TGCGCCAGCAGCCTCCAAAGCCCGCTAGCGGGCGGGTACAATGAGCAGTTCTTC.

This sequence joins TRBV30 and TRBJ1-6; TRBD1 might be the D (5 bases). V was trimmed by 0 bases and J by 6 bases, leaving 18 bases between them. In germline, CDR1 is GTSNPN, CDR2 SVGIG (reference sequence). CDR3 length: 17 residues. CDR3 sequence reads: CAWSVPQEIYLNSPLHF. The DNA for the CDR3 is TGTGCCTGGAGTGTACCACAGGAAATTTATCTTAATTCACCCCTCCACTTT.

The chain uses TRBV7-9 and TRBJ2-7; a weak D match, TRBD2 (5 bases). CDR1 SEHNR and CDR2 FQNEAQ come from the germline V gene (reference sequence). The CDR3 runs 14 residues. V was trimmed by 1 base and J by 11 bases, leaving 18 bases between them. The CDR3 nucleotides read TGTGCCAGCAGCTTAGGATTCGGGGTGCAGGACGAGTACTTC. It specifies CASSLGFGVQDEYF.

The chain employs TRBV30 and TRBJ2-1; 10 bases fit TRBD2. After removal of 3 bases from V and 4 bases from J, the junction contained 3 bases not matched to a gene. Germline values: CDR1 GTSNPN, CDR2 SVGIG (reference sequence). The length of the CDR3 is 14 residues. The CDR3 nucleotides are TGTGCCTGGAGCGGACTAGCGGTTTACAATGAGCAGTTCTTC. Translating gives CAWSGLAVYNEQFF.

V is TRBV27 and J is TRBJ2-7; TRBD1 matches 9 bases. With 3 bases clipped from V and 5 bases from J, the junction kept 8 bases outside the gene matches. This CDR3 is built from 15 residues. CDR1 and CDR2 (germline): MNHEY, SMNVEV (reference sequence). CDR3 loop: CASSLGTGNSHEQYF. The CDR3 nucleotides read TGTGCCAGCAGTTTGGGGACAGGGAATTCGCACGAGCAGTACTTC.